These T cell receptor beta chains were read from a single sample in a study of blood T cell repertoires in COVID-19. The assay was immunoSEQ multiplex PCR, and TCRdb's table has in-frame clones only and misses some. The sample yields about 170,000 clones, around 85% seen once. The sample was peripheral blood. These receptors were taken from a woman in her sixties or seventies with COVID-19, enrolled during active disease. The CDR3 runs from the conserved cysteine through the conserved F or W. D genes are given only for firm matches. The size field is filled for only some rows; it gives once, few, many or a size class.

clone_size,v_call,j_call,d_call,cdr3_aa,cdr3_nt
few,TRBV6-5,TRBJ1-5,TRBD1,CASSSRGVVGNQPQHF,TGTGCCAGCAGTTCCAGGGGGGTGGTTGGGAATCAGCCCCAGCATTTT
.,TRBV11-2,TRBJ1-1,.,CASSPVAENTEAFF,TGTGCCAGCAGCCCGGTCGCGGAGAACACTGAAGCTTTCTTT
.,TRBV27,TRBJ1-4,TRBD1,CASSSGTGAGEKLFF,TGTGCCAGCAGTTCCGGGACAGGGGCAGGGGAAAAACTGTTTTTT
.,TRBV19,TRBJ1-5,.,CASSSGLLGDQPQHF,TGTGCCAGTAGTTCGGGACTCTTGGGGGATCAGCCCCAGCATTTT
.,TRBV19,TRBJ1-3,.,CASSGGANTIYF,TGTGCCAGTAGCGGAGGAGCAAACACCATATATTTT
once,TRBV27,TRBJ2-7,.,CASSLGEASEQYF,TGTGCCAGCAGTTTAGGGGAGGCCTCCGAGCAGTACTTC
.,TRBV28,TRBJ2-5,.,CASSSPTRGETQYF,TGTGCCAGCAGTTCTCCCACCCGCGGGGAGACCCAGTACTTC
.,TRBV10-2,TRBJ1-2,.,CASIGQGYGYTF,TGCGCCAGCATCGGGCAGGGGTATGGCTACACCTTC
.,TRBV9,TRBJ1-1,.,CASSAIHGPRDEAFF,TGTGCCAGCAGCGCAATACACGGCCCGAGGGATGAAGCTTTCTTT
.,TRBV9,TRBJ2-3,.,CASSAYVEGDTDTQYF,TGTGCCAGCAGCGCATACGTAGAGGGGGACACAGATACGCAGTATTTT
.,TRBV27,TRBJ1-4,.,CASSFLAGATNEKLFF,TGTGCCAGCAGTTTTCTCGCAGGTGCAACTAATGAAAAACTGTTTTTT
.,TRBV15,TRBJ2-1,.,CATSREGGSLNNEQFF,TGTGCCACCAGCAGAGAAGGAGGGTCCCTAAACAATGAGCAGTTCTTC
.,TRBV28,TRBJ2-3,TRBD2,CASRGTGLAESRGTQYF,TGTGCCAGCAGAGGGACCGGACTAGCGGAATCTCGGGGTACGCAGTATTTT
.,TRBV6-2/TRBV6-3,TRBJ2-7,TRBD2,CASSRSLAGVSNEQYF,TGTGCCAGCAGTAGGTCCTTAGCGGGAGTAAGTAACGAGCAGTACTTC
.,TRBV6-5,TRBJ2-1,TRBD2,CASQRGEGNEQFF,TGTGCCAGCCAGCGGGGAGAGGGGAATGAGCAGTTCTTC
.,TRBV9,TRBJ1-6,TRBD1,CASSVLDRADSPLHF,TGTGCCAGCAGCGTACTGGACAGGGCGGATTCACCCCTCCACTTT
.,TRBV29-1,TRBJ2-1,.,CSGSRSYNEQFF,TGCAGCGGGAGCCGGTCCTACAATGAGCAGTTCTTC
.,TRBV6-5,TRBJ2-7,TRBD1,CASRKPGQVYEQYF,TGTGCCAGCAGGAAACCGGGACAGGTTTACGAGCAGTACTTC
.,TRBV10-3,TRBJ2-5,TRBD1,CAIRLTGQETQYF,TGTGCCATCAGGCTGACAGGGCAAGAGACCCAGTACTTC
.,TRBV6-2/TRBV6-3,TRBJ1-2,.,CASSGSGFYGYTF,TGTGCCAGCAGCGGGTCAGGGTTCTATGGCTACACCTTC
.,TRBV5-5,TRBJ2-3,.,CASSSYRGGGWREEPDTQYF,TGTGCCAGCAGCTCGTACAGGGGAGGGGGCTGGCGGGAGGAACCAGATACGCAGTATTTT
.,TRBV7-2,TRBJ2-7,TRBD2,CASSSRGRAGTLLYEQYF,TGTGCCAGCAGCTCCCGCGGGAGGGCGGGAACCCTACTCTACGAGCAGTACTTC
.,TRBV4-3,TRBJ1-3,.,CASSQDAGNLSGNTIYF,TGCGCCAGCAGCCAAGACGCGGGGAACCTCTCTGGAAACACCATATATTTT
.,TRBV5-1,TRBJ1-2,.,CASSSDSYGYTF,TGCGCCAGCAGCTCCGACAGCTATGGCTACACCTTC
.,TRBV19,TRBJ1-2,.,CASTKGGAYGYTF,TGTGCCAGTACCAAAGGGGGAGCCTATGGCTACACCTTC
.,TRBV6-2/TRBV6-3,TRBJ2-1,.,CASSPKRNNEQFF,TGTGCCAGCAGCCCGAAGCGAAACAATGAGCAGTTCTTC
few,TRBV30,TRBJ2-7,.,CAWSDPGDNYEQYF,TGTGCCTGGAGTGACCCCGGGGACAACTACGAGCAGTACTTC
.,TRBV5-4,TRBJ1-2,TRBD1,CASSSIRQGDYGYTF,TGTGCCAGCAGCTCAATTAGACAGGGGGACTATGGCTACACCTTC
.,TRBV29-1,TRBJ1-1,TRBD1,CSIGQGWDTEAFF,TGCAGCATAGGACAGGGATGGGACACTGAAGCTTTCTTT
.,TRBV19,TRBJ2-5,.,CASTPGTPGRTQYF,TGTGCCAGTACCCCCGGGACACCCGGCCGGACCCAGTACTTC
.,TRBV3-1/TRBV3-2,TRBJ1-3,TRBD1,CASSQFRDSSGNTIYF,TGTGCCAGCAGCCAATTCCGGGACAGCTCTGGAAACACCATATATTTT
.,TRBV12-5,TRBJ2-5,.,CASGFGGPGETQYF,TGTGCTAGTGGTTTCGGGGGGCCGGGGGAGACCCAGTACTTC
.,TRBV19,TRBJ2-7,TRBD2,CASSMYTGTSGNSYEQYF,TGTGCCAGTAGTATGTATACCGGGACTAGCGGGAACTCCTACGAGCAGTACTTC
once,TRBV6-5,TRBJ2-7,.,CASSLHRSVTYEQYF,TGTGCCAGCAGTTTACACAGGTCTGTTACTTACGAGCAGTACTTC
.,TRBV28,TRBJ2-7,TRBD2,CASRRGLAGLEQYF,TGTGCCAGCAGGCGGGGACTAGCGGGACTCGAGCAGTACTTC
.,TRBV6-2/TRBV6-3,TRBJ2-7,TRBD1,CASSSYLSRDRSYEQYF,TGTGCCAGCAGTTCGTACCTCAGCCGGGACAGGTCCTACGAGCAGTACTTC
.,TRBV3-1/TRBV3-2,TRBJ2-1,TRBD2,CASSQALAIEQFF,TGTGCCAGCAGCCAAGCACTAGCGATCGAGCAGTTCTTC
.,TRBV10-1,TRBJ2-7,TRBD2,CASSPSGRGEQYF,TGCGCCAGCAGTCCTAGCGGGAGAGGGGAGCAGTACTTC
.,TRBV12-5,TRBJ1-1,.,CASGLGHQGRAFF,TGTGCTAGTGGCTTGGGACACCAAGGGAGGGCTTTCTTT
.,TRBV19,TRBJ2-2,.,CASSIHVNTGELFF,TGTGCCAGTAGTATCCATGTGAACACCGGGGAGCTGTTTTTT
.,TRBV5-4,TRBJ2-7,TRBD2,CASSHRLAGGIYEQYF,TGTGCCAGCAGCCACCGCCTAGCGGGAGGTATCTACGAGCAGTACTTC
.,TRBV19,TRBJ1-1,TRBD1,CASSPGQGSTEAFF,TGTGCCAGTAGTCCGGGACAGGGGAGCACTGAAGCTTTCTTT
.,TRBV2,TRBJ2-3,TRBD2,CASQRGPGLSQYF,TGTGCCAGCCAAAGGGGCCCGGGACTATCGCAGTATTTT
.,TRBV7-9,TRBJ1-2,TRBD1,CASSLLSGTGDYGYTF,TGTGCCAGCAGCTTATTATCCGGGACAGGGGACTATGGCTACACCTTC
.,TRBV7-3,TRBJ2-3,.,CASSLAGGSTDTQYF,TGTGCCAGCAGCTTAGCCGGCGGGAGCACAGATACGCAGTATTTT
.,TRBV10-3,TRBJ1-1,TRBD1,CALQGAAEAFF,TGTGCCTTACAGGGGGCGGCTGAAGCTTTCTTT
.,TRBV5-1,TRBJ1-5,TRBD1,CASSSGQGGQPQHF,TGCGCCAGCAGCTCTGGACAGGGAGGCCAGCCCCAGCATTTT
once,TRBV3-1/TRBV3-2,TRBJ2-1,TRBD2,CASSQDWGSGRGRYNEQFF,TGTGCCAGCAGCCAAGATTGGGGTAGCGGGAGGGGTCGGTACAATGAGCAGTTCTTC
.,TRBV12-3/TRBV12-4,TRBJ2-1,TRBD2,CASSLGLAGKQFF,TGTGCCAGCAGTTTGGGACTAGCGGGAAAGCAGTTCTTC
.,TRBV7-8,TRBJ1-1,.,CASRTGTTDNTEAFF,TGTGCCAGCAGGACCGGGACAACCGACAACACTGAAGCTTTCTTT
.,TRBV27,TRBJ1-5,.,CASSVGTSSNQPQHF,TGTGCCAGCAGCGTGGGGACTTCTAGCAATCAGCCCCAGCATTTT
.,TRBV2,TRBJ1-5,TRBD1,CASSTGGGSQPQHF,TGTGCCAGCAGTACAGGGGGCGGGAGTCAGCCCCAGCATTTT
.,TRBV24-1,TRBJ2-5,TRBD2,CATSDGGGPRETQYF,TGTGCCACCAGTGACGGCGGGGGGCCAAGGGAGACCCAGTACTTC
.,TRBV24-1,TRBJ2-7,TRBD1,CATSDPRQGTYEQYF,TGTGCCACCAGTGACCCCCGACAGGGGACCTACGAGCAGTACTTC
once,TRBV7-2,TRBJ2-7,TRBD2,CASSLLAGPYEQYF,TGTGCCAGCAGCCTTCTAGCGGGGCCCTACGAGCAGTACTTC
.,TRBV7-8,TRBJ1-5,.,CASSLAGGNQPQHF,TGTGCCAGCAGCTTAGCGGGGGGTAATCAGCCCCAGCATTTT
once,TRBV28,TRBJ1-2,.,CASSEIQGNGYTF,TGTGCCAGCAGTGAAATACAGGGAAATGGCTACACCTTC
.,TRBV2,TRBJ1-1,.,CASITPFTLNTEAFF,TGTGCCAGCATCACCCCGTTCACTCTGAACACTGAAGCTTTCTTT
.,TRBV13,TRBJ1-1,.,CASSLGDTTNTEAFF,TGTGCCAGCAGCTTAGGGGACACAACCAACACTGAAGCTTTCTTT
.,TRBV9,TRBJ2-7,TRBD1,CASSVGGQGDSYEQYF,TGTGCCAGCAGCGTAGGGGGACAGGGGGATTCCTACGAGCAGTACTTC